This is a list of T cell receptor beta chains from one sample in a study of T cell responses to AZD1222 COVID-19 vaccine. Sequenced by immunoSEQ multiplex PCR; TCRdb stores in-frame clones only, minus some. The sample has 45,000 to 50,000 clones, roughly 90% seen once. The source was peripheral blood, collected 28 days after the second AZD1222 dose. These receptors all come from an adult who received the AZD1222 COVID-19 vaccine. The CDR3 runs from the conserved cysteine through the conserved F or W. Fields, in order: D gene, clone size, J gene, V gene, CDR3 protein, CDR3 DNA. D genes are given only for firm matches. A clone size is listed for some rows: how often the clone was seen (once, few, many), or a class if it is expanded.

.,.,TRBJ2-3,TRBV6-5,CASSWGRGDTDTQYF,TGTGCCAGCAGTTGGGGGCGCGGGGACACAGATACGCAGTATTTT
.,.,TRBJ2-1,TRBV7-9,CASSLGTYNEQFF,TGTGCCAGCAGCCTAGGGACTTACAATGAGCAGTTCTTC
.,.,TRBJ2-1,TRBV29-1,CSVEDLAGHNEQFF,TGCAGCGTTGAAGATCTTGCAGGACACAATGAGCAGTTCTTC
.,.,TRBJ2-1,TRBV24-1,CATSDGGYNEQFF,TGTGCCACCAGTGACGGAGGCTACAATGAGCAGTTCTTC
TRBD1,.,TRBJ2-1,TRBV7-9,CASSPRTGGRDNEQFF,TGTGCCAGCAGCCCGCGAACAGGGGGCCGTGACAATGAGCAGTTCTTC
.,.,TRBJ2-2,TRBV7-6,CASSLATGDTGELFF,TGTGCCAGCAGCTTAGCGACGGGGGACACCGGGGAGCTGTTTTTT
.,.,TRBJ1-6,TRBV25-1,CASGGMFDSPLHF,TGTGCCAGCGGGGGAATGTTTGATTCACCCCTCCACTTT
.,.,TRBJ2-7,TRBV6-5,CASSYSTGAVDPYF,TGTGCCAGCAGTTACTCGACAGGCGCCGTAGATCCGTACTTC
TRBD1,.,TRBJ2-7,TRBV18,CASSPPDRGLHEQYF,TGTGCCAGCTCACCCCCGGACAGGGGGCTCCACGAGCAGTACTTC
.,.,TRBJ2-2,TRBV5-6,CASSLDLTGELFF,TGTGCCAGCAGCTTGGACCTGACCGGGGAGCTGTTTTTT
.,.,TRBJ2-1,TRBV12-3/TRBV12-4,CASGPDYNEQFF,TGTGCCAGCGGCCCGGACTACAATGAGCAGTTCTTC
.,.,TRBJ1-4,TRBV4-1,CASSATGVANEKLFF,TGCGCCAGCAGCGCCACTGGGGTCGCTAATGAAAAACTGTTTTTT
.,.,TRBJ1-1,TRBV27,CASSFYTTVGVRPEAFF,TGTGCCAGCAGTTTTTACACAACCGTAGGGGTACGACCAGAAGCTTTCTTT
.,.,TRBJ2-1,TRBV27,CASTGIRGEQFF,TGTGCCAGCACCGGTATTAGGGGTGAGCAGTTCTTC
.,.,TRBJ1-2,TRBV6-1,CASSEVLSGGYTF,TGTGCCAGCAGTGAAGTTCTAAGTGGAGGCTACACCTTC
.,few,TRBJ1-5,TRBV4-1,CASSQEIAGNQPQHF,TGCGCCAGCAGCCAAGAAATCGCGGGCAATCAGCCCCAGCATTTT
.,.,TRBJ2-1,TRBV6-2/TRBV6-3,CASSNGNEQFF,TGTGCCAGCAGTAACGGGAATGAGCAGTTCTTC
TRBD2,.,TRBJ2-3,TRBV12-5,CASGLAVPDTQYF,TGTGCTAGCGGACTAGCGGTCCCAGATACGCAGTATTTT
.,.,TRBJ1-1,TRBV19,CASSGRSTEAFF,TGTGCCAGTAGTGGCAGGAGCACTGAAGCTTTCTTT
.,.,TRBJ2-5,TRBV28,CASSLGWETQYF,TGTGCCAGCAGTTTAGGATGGGAGACCCAGTACTTC
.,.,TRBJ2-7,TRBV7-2,CASSLSGASYEQYF,TGTGCCAGCAGCTTATCGGGGGCTAGTTACGAGCAGTACTTC
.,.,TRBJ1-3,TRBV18,CASRSGNTIYF,TGTGCCAGCCGCTCTGGAAACACCATATATTTT
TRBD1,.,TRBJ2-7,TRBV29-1,CSAGSGQIYEQYF,TGCAGCGCCGGTTCGGGACAGATTTACGAGCAGTACTTC
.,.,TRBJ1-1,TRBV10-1,CASSDLRGGETEAFF,TGCGCCAGCAGTGACCTCCGGGGGGGAGAAACTGAAGCTTTCTTT
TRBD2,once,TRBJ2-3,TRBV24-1,CATSDFSGRSTDTQYF,TGTGCCACCAGTGATTTTAGCGGGAGAAGCACAGATACGCAGTATTTT
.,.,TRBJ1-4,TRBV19,CASSHAADPNEKLFF,TGTGCCAGTAGCCATGCAGCGGACCCTAATGAAAAACTGTTTTTT
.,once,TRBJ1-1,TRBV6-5,CASSLNRGANTEAFF,TGTGCCAGCAGCCTGAATAGGGGAGCCAACACTGAAGCTTTCTTT
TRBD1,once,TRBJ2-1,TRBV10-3,CAIKRQGAGEQFF,TGTGCCATCAAAAGACAGGGGGCCGGTGAGCAGTTCTTC
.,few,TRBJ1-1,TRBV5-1,CASSPPNTEAFF,TGCGCCAGCAGCCCCCCGAACACTGAAGCTTTCTTT
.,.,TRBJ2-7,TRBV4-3,CASSQGTRANYEQYF,TGCGCCAGCAGCCAAGGCACTAGGGCCAACTACGAGCAGTACTTC
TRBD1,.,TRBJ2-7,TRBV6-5,CASRRHRGEQYF,TGTGCCAGCAGGAGACACAGGGGCGAGCAGTACTTC
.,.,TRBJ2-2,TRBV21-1,CASSKDRAFRGGRTGELFF,TGTGCCAGCAGCAAAGATCGGGCTTTTCGAGGGGGCAGGACCGGGGAGCTGTTTTTT
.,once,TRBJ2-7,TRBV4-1,CASTSEGASFEQYF,TGCGCCAGCACCTCTGAGGGCGCTTCTTTCGAGCAGTACTTC
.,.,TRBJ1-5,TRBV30,CAWTGAGHF,TGTGCCTGGACGGGGGCAGGGCATTTT
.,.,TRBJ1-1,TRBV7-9,CASHRTLNTEAFF,TGTGCCTCTCACAGGACTCTGAACACTGAAGCTTTCTTT
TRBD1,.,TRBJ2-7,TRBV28,CASSPRDRSSYEQYF,TGTGCCAGCAGCCCCCGGGACAGGAGCTCCTACGAGCAGTACTTC
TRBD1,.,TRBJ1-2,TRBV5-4,CASSRAERGLYGYTF,TGTGCCAGCAGCAGGGCCGAGAGGGGGCTTTACGGCTACACCTTC
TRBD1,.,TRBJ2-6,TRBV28,CASHRGSGANVLTF,TGTGCCAGCCACAGGGGATCTGGGGCCAACGTCCTGACTTTC
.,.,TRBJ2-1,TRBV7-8,CASSTPLGNEQFF,TGTGCCAGCAGCACCCCGTTGGGTAATGAGCAGTTCTTC
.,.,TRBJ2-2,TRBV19,CASSITSGDSRFF,TGTGCCAGTAGTATAACTTCAGGGGATTCGCGGTTTTTT